This T cell receptor beta chain was sequenced for a study of identical twins' blood T cells. Germline V CDR1 and CDR2: DFQATT, SNEGSKA (reference sequence). This CDR3 has 16 amino acids. Unmatched junction bases numbered 11, after V lost 6 bases and J lost 4 bases. This clonotype has more than one count but fewer than ten. TCRdb fed the 5' RACE reads into MiXCR, producing one record per CDR3 protein. The sample holds roughly 340,000 distinct CDR3 sequences, roughly 31% seen once. The sequence was collected from a woman aged 18-55 years in good health. The rearrangement links TRBV20-1 to TRBJ2-1, with 11 positions matching TRBD2. What was sequenced was PBMCs. Written as DNA, the CDR3 is TGCAGTGCATCTCTTCTAGCGGGAGGCCAGTACAATGAGCAGTTCTTC. It is translated as CSASLLAGGQYNEQFF.